This TCR beta chain was sequenced for a study of blood T cell repertoires in COVID-19. Overall study: Nucleic acid was either cDNA or gDNA, and it came from T cells, B-cell-depleted T cells, or PBMCs.

The protocol was immunoSEQ multiplex PCR, while the TCRdb copy is restricted to in-frame clones and leaves out a portion. The data hold tens of thousands of clones, with more than 80% observed a single time. After removal of 6 bases from V and 4 bases from J, the junction contained 2 bases not matched to a gene. The CDR3 has 14 amino acids. Germline CDR1 and CDR2: MNHEY and SVGAGI. Sequenced sample: peripheral blood. The genes are TRBV6-5 and TRBJ1-5; 11 bases fit TRBD1. The sequence derives from a man in his 60s with acute or convalescent COVID-19. The CDR3, as DNA: TGTGCCAGCAGAGGACAGGGGGCAAATCAGCCCCAGCATTTT. Residues: CASRGQGANQPQHF.